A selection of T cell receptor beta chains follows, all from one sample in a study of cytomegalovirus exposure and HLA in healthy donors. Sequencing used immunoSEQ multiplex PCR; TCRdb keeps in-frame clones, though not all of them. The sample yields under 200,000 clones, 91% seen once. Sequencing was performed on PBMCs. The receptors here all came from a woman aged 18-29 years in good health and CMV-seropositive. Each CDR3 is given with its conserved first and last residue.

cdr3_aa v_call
CASGPDSVASPLHF TRBV27
CAWSAGEGNQPQHF TRBV30
CASSLSGSYEQYF TRBV7-2
CASSRLGQPATGELFF TRBV5-1
CASRGTGTNSPLHF TRBV2
CATTEEGWNSEQYF TRBV28
CATSRRAGGPGEQYF TRBV15
CASRRGTDSPLHF TRBV25-1
CASSQEGTSGSSNEQFF TRBV4-2
CASSPSGGSGLYGYTF TRBV18
CASSYGGTAGANVLTF TRBV6-6